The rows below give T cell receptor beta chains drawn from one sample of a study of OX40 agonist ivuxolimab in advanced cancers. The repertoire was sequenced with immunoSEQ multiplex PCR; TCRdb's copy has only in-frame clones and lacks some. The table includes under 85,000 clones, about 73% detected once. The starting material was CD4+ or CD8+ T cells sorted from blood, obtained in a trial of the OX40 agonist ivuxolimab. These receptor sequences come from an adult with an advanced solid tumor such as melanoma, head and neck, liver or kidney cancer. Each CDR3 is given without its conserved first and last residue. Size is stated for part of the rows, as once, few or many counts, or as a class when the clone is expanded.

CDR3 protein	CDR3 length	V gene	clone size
ASSSRGGRGLGQPQH	15	TRBV19	.
ASNSASGRRGEQF	13	TRBV7-2	.
SVTPGAGTEAF	11	TRBV29-1	few
AAQGTGNTIY	10	TRBV6-6	.
ASSPGQGGNQPQH	13	TRBV7-9	few
ASSSTSNTEAF	11	TRBV7-9	.
ASVRTMTAKNIQY	13	TRBV2	.
ASWVGQGRTDTQY	13	TRBV6-5	.
ATLDRGDREKLF	12	TRBV6-1	.
ASKRGRGLQDEQY	13	TRBV9	.
ASTLTGVNTEAF	12	TRBV5-1	.
ASSQDQGATTGELF	14	TRBV4-1	.
ASSHTPGQDFTEAF	14	TRBV19	.
ASKLSGEHTEAF	12	TRBV19	.
ASSHPLAGLDTQY	13	TRBV14	.
ASSDQGLGNSPLH	13	TRBV9	.
ASSLRERGYGYT	12	TRBV5-1	.